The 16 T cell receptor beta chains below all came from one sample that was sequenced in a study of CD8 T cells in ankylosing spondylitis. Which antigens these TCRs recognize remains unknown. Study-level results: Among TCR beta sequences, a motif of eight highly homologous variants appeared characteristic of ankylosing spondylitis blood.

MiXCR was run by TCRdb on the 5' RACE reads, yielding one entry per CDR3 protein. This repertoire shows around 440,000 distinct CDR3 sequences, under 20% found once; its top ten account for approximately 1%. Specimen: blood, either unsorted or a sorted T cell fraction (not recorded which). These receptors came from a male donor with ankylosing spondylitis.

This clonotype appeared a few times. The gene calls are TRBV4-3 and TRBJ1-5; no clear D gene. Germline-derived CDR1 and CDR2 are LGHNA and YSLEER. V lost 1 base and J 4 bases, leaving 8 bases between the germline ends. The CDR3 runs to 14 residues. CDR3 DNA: TGCGCCAGCAGCCAAGCGGCCGGTAATCAGCCCCAGCATTTT. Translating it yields CASSQAAGNQPQHF.

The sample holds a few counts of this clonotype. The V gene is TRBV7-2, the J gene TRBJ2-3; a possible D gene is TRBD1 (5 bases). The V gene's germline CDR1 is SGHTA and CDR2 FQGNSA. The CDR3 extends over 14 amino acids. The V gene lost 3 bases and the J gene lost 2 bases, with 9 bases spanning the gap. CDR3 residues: CASSFRAVTDTQYF. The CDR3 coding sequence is TGTGCCAGCAGCTTCAGGGCCGTCACAGATACGCAGTATTTT.

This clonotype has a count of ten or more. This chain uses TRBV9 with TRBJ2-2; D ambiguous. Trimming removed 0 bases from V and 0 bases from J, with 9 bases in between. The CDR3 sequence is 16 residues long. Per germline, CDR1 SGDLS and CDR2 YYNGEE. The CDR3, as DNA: TGTGCCAGCAGCGTAGGCTCCCAGGCGAACACCGGGGAGCTGTTTTTT. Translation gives CASSVGSQANTGELFF.

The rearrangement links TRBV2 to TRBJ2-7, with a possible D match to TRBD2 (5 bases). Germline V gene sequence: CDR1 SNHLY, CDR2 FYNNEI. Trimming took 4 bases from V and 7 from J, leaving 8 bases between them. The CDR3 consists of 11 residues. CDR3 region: CASSVRGEQYF. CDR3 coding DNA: TGTGCCAGCAGTGTCCGGGGAGAGCAGTACTTC.

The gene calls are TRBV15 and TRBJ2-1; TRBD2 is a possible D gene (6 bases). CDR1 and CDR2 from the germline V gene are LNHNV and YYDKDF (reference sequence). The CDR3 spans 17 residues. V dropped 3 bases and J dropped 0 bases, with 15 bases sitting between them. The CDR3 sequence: CATSSGRAGSSYNEQFF. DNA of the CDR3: TGTGCCACCAGCAGCGGTAGGGCGGGGAGCTCCTACAATGAGCAGTTCTTC.

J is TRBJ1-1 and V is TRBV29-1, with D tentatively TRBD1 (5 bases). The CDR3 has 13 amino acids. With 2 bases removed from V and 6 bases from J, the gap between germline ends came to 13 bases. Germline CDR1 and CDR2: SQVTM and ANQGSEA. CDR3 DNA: TGCAGCGTTGAATCAGGGCGGAGGGCTGAAGCTTTCTTT. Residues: CSVESGRRAEAFF.

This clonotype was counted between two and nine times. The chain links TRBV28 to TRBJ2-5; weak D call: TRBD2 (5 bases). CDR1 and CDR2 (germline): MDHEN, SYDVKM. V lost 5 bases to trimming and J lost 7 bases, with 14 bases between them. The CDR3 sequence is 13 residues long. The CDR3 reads CASSPFYRGTQYF. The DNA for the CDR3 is TGTGCCAGCAGTCCCTTTTACCGGGGGACCCAGTACTTC.

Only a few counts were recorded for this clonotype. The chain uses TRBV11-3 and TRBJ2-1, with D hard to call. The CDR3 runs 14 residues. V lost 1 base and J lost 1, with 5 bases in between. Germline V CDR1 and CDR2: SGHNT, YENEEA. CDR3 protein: CASSLARSYNEQFF. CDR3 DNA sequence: TGTGCCAGCAGCTTAGCACGGTCCTACAATGAGCAGTTCTTC.

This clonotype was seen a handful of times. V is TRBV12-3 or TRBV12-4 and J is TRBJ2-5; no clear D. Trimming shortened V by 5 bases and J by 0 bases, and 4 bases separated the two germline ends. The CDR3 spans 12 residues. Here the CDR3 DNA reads TGTGCCAGCAGTCTCCACCAAGAGACCCAGTACTTC. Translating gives CASSLHQETQYF.

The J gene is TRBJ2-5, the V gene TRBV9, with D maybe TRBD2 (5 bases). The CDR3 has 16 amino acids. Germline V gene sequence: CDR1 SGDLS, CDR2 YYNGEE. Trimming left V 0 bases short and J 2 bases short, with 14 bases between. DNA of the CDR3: TGTGCCAGCAGCGTAGTCGGGAACCTAGTTCAAGAGACCCAGTACTTC. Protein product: CASSVVGNLVQETQYF.

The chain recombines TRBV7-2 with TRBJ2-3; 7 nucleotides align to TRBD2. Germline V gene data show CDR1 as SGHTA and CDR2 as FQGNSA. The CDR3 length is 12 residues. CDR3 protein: CGSGGHTDTQYF. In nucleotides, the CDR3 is TGTGGTTCGGGGGGTCACACAGATACGCAGTATTTT.

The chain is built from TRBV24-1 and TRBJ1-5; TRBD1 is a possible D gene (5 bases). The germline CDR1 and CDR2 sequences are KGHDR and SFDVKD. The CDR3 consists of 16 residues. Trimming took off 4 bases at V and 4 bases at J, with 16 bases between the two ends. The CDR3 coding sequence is TGTGCCACCAGTGACCCCGATGGGGGGACGAATCAGCCCCAGCATTTT. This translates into CATSDPDGGTNQPQHF.

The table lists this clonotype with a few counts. CDR3 DNA sequence: TGTGCCTGGGAAAGCGCCCTTAACTATGGCTACACCTTC. This sequence encodes CAWESALNYGYTF. The chain has TRBV30 and TRBJ1-2; D gene uncertain. Between the trimmed V and J ends, which lost 5 bases and 1 base, there was a span of 11 bases. The CDR3 contains 13 residues. The germline V gene encodes CDR1 GTSNPN and CDR2 SVGIG (reference sequence).

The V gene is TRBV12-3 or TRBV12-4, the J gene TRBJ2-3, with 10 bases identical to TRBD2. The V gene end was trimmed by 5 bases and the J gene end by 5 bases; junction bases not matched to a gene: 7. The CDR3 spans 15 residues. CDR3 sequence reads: CASSLSGGGRDTQYF. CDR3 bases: TGTGCCAGCAGTCTAAGCGGGGGGGGTCGAGATACGCAGTATTTT.

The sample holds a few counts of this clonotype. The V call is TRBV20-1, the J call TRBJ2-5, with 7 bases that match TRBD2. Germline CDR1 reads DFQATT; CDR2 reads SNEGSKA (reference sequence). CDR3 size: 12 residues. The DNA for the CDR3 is TGCAGCACAACTAGCGTCCAAGAGACCCAGTACTTC. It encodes CSTTSVQETQYF.

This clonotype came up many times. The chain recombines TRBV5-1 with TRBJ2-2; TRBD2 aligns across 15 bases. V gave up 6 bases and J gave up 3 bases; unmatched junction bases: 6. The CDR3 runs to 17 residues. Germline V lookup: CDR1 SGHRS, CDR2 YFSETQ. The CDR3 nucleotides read TGCGCCAGCAACGGACTAGCGGGAGGGCTCGACACCGGGGAGCTGTTTTTT. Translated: CASNGLAGGLDTGELFF.